This is a list of T cell receptor beta chains from one sample in a study of shared clonotypes between healthy human individuals. Profiled with immunoSEQ multiplex PCR; TCRdb holds only in-frame clones, not every one. The sample shows approximately 2.5 million clones, more than 80% of them seen only once. The sample comprised naive CD4+ T cells sorted from blood. The receptor source for this set is a young man in good health. Both conserved end residues are part of each CDR3. The D gene is left open where the match is weak. Clone size is shown for a subset of rows, as once, few, many or a class of expanded clone.

v_call	clone_size	j_call	d_call	cdr3_aa	cdr3_nt
TRBV4-3	-	TRBJ1-3	-	CASSQSRSGNTIYF	TGCGCCAGCAGCCAATCACGCTCTGGAAACACCATATATTTT
TRBV4-2	once	TRBJ1-5	TRBD1	CASSRGQGLNQPQHF	TGTGCCAGCAGCCGGGGACAGGGGCTTAATCAGCCCCAGCATTTT
TRBV20-1	-	TRBJ2-1	-	CSAPENSEQFF	TGCAGTGCACCGGAGAACTCTGAGCAGTTCTTC
TRBV9	-	TRBJ2-2	TRBD2	CASSGGLATGELFF	TGTGCCAGCAGCGGAGGACTAGCAACCGGGGAGCTGTTTTTT
TRBV5-4	-	TRBJ2-4	TRBD1	CASSTGQSKNIQYF	TGTGCCAGCAGCACGGGACAGTCCAAAAACATTCAGTACTTC
TRBV4-2	-	TRBJ2-5	-	CASSQDGTGPETQYF	TGTGCCAGCAGCCAAGATGGGACGGGGCCGGAGACCCAGTACTTC
TRBV15	-	TRBJ2-3	TRBD2	CATRTSGGDTQYF	TGTGCCACCCGGACTAGCGGGGGAGATACGCAGTATTTT
TRBV5-1	-	TRBJ2-1	TRBD2	CASSLGPSGSNEQFF	TGCGCCAGCAGCTTGGGACCTAGCGGGAGTAATGAGCAGTTCTTC
TRBV27	-	TRBJ1-4	TRBD1	CASSSILSQGQPEKLFF	TGTGCCAGCAGCTCGATATTGTCCCAGGGACAGCCCGAAAAACTGTTTTTT
TRBV10-3	-	TRBJ1-5	-	CAISESGNVQPQHF	TGTGCCATCAGTGAGTCGGGGAATGTTCAGCCCCAGCATTTT
TRBV5-1	-	TRBJ2-7	TRBD2	CASSLGGTSGIYEQYF	TGCGCCAGCAGCTTGGGTGGGACTAGCGGGATCTACGAGCAGTACTTC
TRBV28	-	TRBJ1-1	-	CASSLWGSREGNTEAFF	TGTGCCAGCAGTTTATGGGGTTCCAGGGAAGGAAACACTGAAGCTTTCTTT
TRBV6-1	-	TRBJ1-2	TRBD1	CASSDPDRKPYGYTF	TGTGCCAGCAGTGACCCGGACAGGAAACCCTATGGCTACACCTTC
TRBV10-3	-	TRBJ2-5	-	CAIRLGLAETQYF	TGTGCCATCAGGCTCGGCCTGGCTGAGACCCAGTACTTC
TRBV27	-	TRBJ1-2	-	CASSLSQGSGWGGYTF	TGTGCCAGCAGTTTATCGCAAGGTTCAGGGTGGGGTGGCTACACCTTC
TRBV6-5	-	TRBJ2-1	-	CASSYDLGEQFF	TGTGCCAGCAGTTATGACCTGGGAGAGCAGTTCTTC
TRBV7-2	-	TRBJ2-5	TRBD2	CASSLGSSGGSETQYF	TGTGCCAGCAGCTTAGGATCTAGCGGGGGGTCGGAGACCCAGTACTTC
TRBV27	-	TRBJ2-3	TRBD2	CASSLSFGGGRADTQYF	TGTGCCAGCAGTTTAAGTTTCGGTGGCGGGAGGGCAGATACGCAGTATTTT
TRBV4-3	-	TRBJ1-6	TRBD1	CASSQVGQGNSPLHF	TGCGCCAGCAGCCAAGTTGGACAGGGGAATTCACCCCTCCACTTT
TRBV18	-	TRBJ1-1	TRBD1	CASSLFSDRGNTEAFF	TGTGCCAGCTCACTTTTCTCGGACAGGGGGAACACTGAAGCTTTCTTT
TRBV9	once	TRBJ2-5	-	CASSVGRGQETQYF	TGTGCCAGCAGCGTAGGACGGGGTCAAGAGACCCAGTACTTC
TRBV30	once	TRBJ2-4	TRBD2	CAWRVRGGPIQYF	TGTGCCTGGAGAGTAAGGGGAGGGCCCATTCAGTACTTC
TRBV11-3	-	TRBJ2-3	-	CASSLEGGIGTDTQYF	TGTGCCAGCAGCTTAGAGGGCGGAATTGGGACAGATACGCAGTATTTT
TRBV5-1	-	TRBJ1-1	-	CASSFNSGSTEAFF	TGCGCCAGCAGCTTCAACTCAGGGTCTACTGAAGCTTTCTTT
TRBV5-1	-	TRBJ2-5	-	CASSTSGQETQYF	TGCGCCAGCAGCACGTCAGGACAAGAGACCCAGTACTTC
TRBV7-2	-	TRBJ2-3	TRBD2	CASSTRLAGHTQYF	TGTGCCAGCAGCACCCGACTAGCGGGGCACACGCAGTATTTT
TRBV6-1	-	TRBJ2-1	-	CASSWGLRRFF	TGTGCCAGCAGTTGGGGACTCCGGCGGTTCTTC
TRBV30	-	TRBJ2-3	TRBD2	CAWRIIAGVPDTQYF	TGTGCCTGGAGGATAATAGCGGGAGTCCCAGATACGCAGTATTTT
TRBV5-1	-	TRBJ1-1	TRBD1	CASSAQGASTEAFF	TGCGCCAGCAGCGCACAGGGGGCATCTACTGAAGCTTTCTTT
TRBV19	-	TRBJ1-5	-	CASSIVWVSNQPQHF	TGTGCCAGTAGTATAGTGTGGGTCAGCAATCAGCCCCAGCATTTT
TRBV5-1	-	TRBJ1-5	-	CASSFSSNQPQHF	TGCGCCAGCAGCTTTTCAAGCAATCAGCCCCAGCATTTT
TRBV5-1	-	TRBJ2-7	TRBD2	CASSLWVAGGYEQYF	TGCGCCAGCAGCTTGTGGGTAGCGGGGGGTTACGAGCAGTACTTC
TRBV29-1	-	TRBJ2-1	-	CSALHQLYNEQFF	TGCAGCGCGTTACATCAGCTTTACAATGAGCAGTTCTTC
TRBV2	-	TRBJ1-2	-	CASGAGRDRDGYTF	TGTGCCAGCGGGGCTGGTAGGGATAGGGATGGCTACACCTTC
TRBV18	-	TRBJ2-1	-	CASSPPPGPGGRREQFF	TGTGCCAGCTCACCACCCCCCGGGCCAGGGGGGCGGCGGGAGCAGTTCTTC
TRBV7-3	-	TRBJ2-7	-	CASSLIPGSGEQYF	TGTGCCAGCAGCTTAATCCCAGGGTCTGGCGAGCAGTACTTC
TRBV19	-	TRBJ1-1	-	CASSPGTFYTEAFF	TGTGCCAGTAGCCCGGGGACATTTTACACTGAAGCTTTCTTT
TRBV2	-	TRBJ1-4	-	CASSPGPLREKLFF	TGTGCCAGCAGTCCAGGCCCTTTGCGGGAAAAACTGTTTTTT
TRBV6-1	-	TRBJ1-4	-	CASSGNGVHEKLFF	TGTGCCAGCAGTGGTAACGGGGTCCATGAAAAACTGTTTTTT
TRBV5-1	-	TRBJ2-5	TRBD2	CASSLGDSSGEETQYF	TGCGCCAGCAGCTTGGGAGATTCTAGCGGGGAAGAGACCCAGTACTTC
TRBV7-9	-	TRBJ1-3	-	CASSSGNTIYF	TGTGCCAGCAGCTCCGGAAACACCATATATTTT
TRBV19	-	TRBJ1-6	TRBD1	CASRLSQGVGSPLHF	TGTGCCAGTAGGCTATCACAGGGGGTCGGCTCACCCCTCCACTTT
TRBV4-1	-	TRBJ2-1	-	CASSQDFPLREQFF	TGCGCCAGCAGCCAAGATTTCCCCTTGAGGGAGCAGTTCTTC
TRBV10-1	-	TRBJ2-4	-	CATTARRIAKNIQYF	TGCGCCACCACCGCTCGTCGTATAGCCAAAAACATTCAGTACTTC
TRBV7-8	-	TRBJ2-7	-	CASSAGDEQYF	TGTGCCAGCAGCGCCGGGGACGAGCAGTACTTC
TRBV5-6	-	TRBJ1-1	-	CASSLRGRVGTEAFF	TGTGCCAGCAGCTTGAGAGGCAGGGTCGGAACTGAAGCTTTCTTT